These 14 T cell receptor beta chains share one sample of origin, sequenced in a study of blood T cell repertoires in COVID-19. The table came from immunoSEQ multiplex PCR; TCRdb's copy has only in-frame clones and leaves some out. The sample holds fewer than 250,000 clones, around 81% seen once. Material: peripheral blood. Receptors were obtained from a woman between 55 and 75 years old with active or convalescent COVID-19.

The chain combines TRBV6-5 with TRBJ1-6, with 7 positions matching TRBD1. The V and J ends lost 11 bases and 6 bases, in that order; junction bases with no gene match: 13. CDR3 length: 15 residues. Germline V gene lookup returns CDR1 MNHEY and CDR2 SVGAGI. DNA of the CDR3: TGTGCCGTACAGGGGATCGACAGACGTAATTCACCCCTCCACTTT. The encoded protein is CAVQGIDRRNSPLHF.

In this sample, this clone turned up once. The chain carries TRBV27 and TRBJ2-2; perhaps TRBD2 as D (6 bases). The V end was cut by 5 bases, the J end by 3 bases, with 7 bases between. This CDR3 has 13 amino acids. Germline V gene lookup returns CDR1 MNHEY and CDR2 SMNVEV (reference sequence). CDR3 in DNA: TGTGCCAGCAGTCCGGGGGACACCGGGGAGCTGTTTTTT. Protein: CASSPGDTGELFF.

CDR3: CASSQGALGSGGDEQFF. CDR3 nucleotide sequence: TGTGCCAGCAGCCAAGGGGCTCTAGGGAGCGGGGGGGATGAGCAGTTCTTC. The rearrangement links TRBV3-1 (or the pseudogene TRBV3-2) to TRBJ2-1; 10 positions match TRBD2. Germline CDR1 and CDR2: LGHDT and YNNKEL (reference sequence). This CDR3 is built from 17 residues. The trim removed 1 base at V and 8 bases at J, leaving 11 bases unmatched.

The chain joins TRBV5-1 to TRBJ2-3; 7 positions agree with TRBD1. The CDR3 contains 16 residues. Germline CDR1 reads SGHRS; CDR2 reads YFSETQ. V lost 1 base and J lost 5; bases outside the gene matches: 10. The CDR3, as DNA: TGCGCCAGCAGCTTGAAAGGGGACAGCCCTCGAGATACGCAGTATTTT. The encoded protein is CASSLKGDSPRDTQYF. Using reference TRBV5-1 and TRBJ2-3 for the parts outside the CDR3, the full variable domain is KAGVTQTPRYLIKTRGQQVTLSCSPISGHRSVSWYQQTPGQGLQFLFEYFSETQRNKGNFPGRFSGRQFSNSRSEMNVSTLELGDSALYLCASSLKGDSPRDTQYFGPGTRLTVL.

The CDR3 DNA reads TGTGCCAGCAGCTTACGGGAGATAAATAATTCACCCCTCCACTTT. Protein sequence: CASSLREINNSPLHF. The V call is TRBV11-2, the J call TRBJ1-6; D not resolved. Trimming cost V 2 bases and J 5 bases, with 10 bases left between them. Looked up from germline, CDR1 is SGHAT and CDR2 is FQNNGV. The CDR3 is made up of 15 amino acids.

The chain recombines TRBV6-5 with TRBJ2-2; D uncertain. The germline V gene has CDR1 MNHEY and CDR2 SVGAGI. Between the trimmed V and J ends, which lost 6 bases and 5 bases, there was a span of 10 bases. The CDR3 has 13 residues. The CDR3 here is CASSRQTTGELFF. The CDR3 nucleotides are TGTGCCAGCAGCAGGCAGACAACCGGGGAGCTGTTTTTT.

The rearrangement links TRBV7-6 to TRBJ2-7; 9 bases match TRBD2. Trimming took 5 bases from V and 5 from J; bases not matched to a gene: 10. CDR3 length equals 15 residues. CDR1 and CDR2 from the germline V gene are SGHVS and FNYEAQ. The CDR3 region is CASSPTSGDSNEQYF. The DNA for the CDR3 is TGTGCCAGCAGCCCGACTAGCGGAGACTCAAACGAGCAGTACTTC.

The chain employs TRBV5-4 and TRBJ2-3, with D possibly matching TRBD1 (5 bases). V lost 0 bases and J lost 1, with 6 bases in between. Per the germline V gene, CDR1 is SGHNT and CDR2 is YYREEE (reference sequence). The CDR3 contains 14 residues. The CDR3, as DNA: TGTGCCAGCAGCTTGGGGGGCGGCACAGATACGCAGTATTTT. Amino acids: CASSLGGGTDTQYF. Full variable domain (rest looked up from reference TRBV5-4 and TRBJ2-3): ETGVTQSPTHLIKTRGQQVTLRCSSQSGHNTVSWYQQALGQGPQFIFQYYREEENGRGNFPPRFSGLQFPNYSSELNVNALELDDSALYLCASSLGGGTDTQYFGPGTRLTVL.

This clone was detected only a few times. The rearrangement uses TRBV10-2 and TRBJ2-2; D gene uncertain. The CDR3 is 15 residues long. V lost 3 bases and J lost 0, with 8 bases in between. CDR1 and CDR2 from the germline V gene are WSHSY and SAAADI. The CDR3 here is CASSEGTTNTGELFF. In nucleotides, the CDR3 is TGCGCCAGCAGTGAAGGCACTACGAACACCGGGGAGCTGTTTTTT.

The V and J genes are TRBV4-1 and TRBJ1-1; weak D call: TRBD1 (6 bases). With 2 bases removed from V and 1 base from J, the gap between germline ends came to 8 bases. The CDR3 sequence is 14 residues long. In germline, CDR1 is MGHRA, CDR2 YSYEKL. CDR3 bases: TGCGCCAGCAGCCAACAACAGGGGAACACTGAAGCTTTCTTT. Its protein is CASSQQQGNTEAFF.

This clone was counted a few times. CDR3 bases: TGTGCCAGCAGCTTAGCAGGCAGGAACTATGGCTACACCTTC. Translating gives CASSLAGRNYGYTF. The J gene is TRBJ1-2, the V gene TRBV7-2, with D unresolved. Germline V gives CDR1 SGHTA, CDR2 FQGNSA. CDR3 size: 14 residues. The ends were cut back, 0 bases at V and 2 bases at J, with 7 bases in the middle.

The rearrangement links TRBV14 to TRBJ1-4; 7 bases are a match to TRBD1. The germline V gene encodes CDR1 SGHDN and CDR2 FVKESK. After removal of 0 bases from V and 0 bases from J, the junction contained 10 bases not matched to a gene. The CDR3 has 19 residues. The CDR3 is CASSQDGKGATATNEKLFF. In nucleotides, the CDR3 is TGTGCCAGCAGCCAAGATGGTAAGGGGGCAACCGCAACTAATGAAAAACTGTTTTTT.

This clone showed up just once. V and J are TRBV5-1 and TRBJ2-2; D is perhaps TRBD2 (6 bases). Trimming took off 4 bases at V and 2 bases at J, with 12 bases between the two ends. From germline, CDR1 is SGHRS and CDR2 YFSETQ. This CDR3 has 15 residues. CDR3 sequence reads: CASSRAGTNTGELFF. As DNA, the CDR3 is TGCGCCAGCAGCCGGGCGGGGACTAACACCGGGGAGCTGTTTTTT.

The chain has TRBV6-5 and TRBJ1-5, with TRBD1 matching 9 bases. There are 15 residues in the CDR3. V lost 6 bases, J lost 2 bases, and 5 bases stayed unmatched. Germline V lookup: CDR1 MNHEY, CDR2 SVGAGI. CDR3 nucleotide sequence: TGTGCCAGCAGCGGGACAGGGTTTGGCAATCAGCCCCAGCATTTT. Its protein product is CASSGTGFGNQPQHF.